The clone carrying this T cell receptor beta chain has a single count. Its antigen remains unknown. Trimming took 1 base from V and 10 from J, leaving 13 bases between them. The CDR3 sequence is 13 residues long. Per germline, CDR1 SGHTA and CDR2 FQGNSA. The entry originates in a study of cytomegalovirus exposure and HLA in healthy donors. Study information: Samples from HLA-typed donors yielded about 80 million unique TCRs in an early data release.

Primers for the PCR totalled 60 Vbeta and 13 Jbeta. The table came from immunoSEQ multiplex PCR; TCRdb's copy has only in-frame clones and leaves some out. The sample includes 130,000 or so clones, about 70% of them seen just once. General study points: A missense variant in DCLRE1C was later tied to TCR beta V- and J-gene trimming. Most subjects' HLA-A and HLA-B alleles were reportedly predicted from TCR beta sequences.

This receptor was obtained from a woman in her thirties or forties in good health and CMV-seropositive. The V and J genes are TRBV7-2 and TRBJ1-1; unclear D gene. The sequencing input was PBMCs. Written as DNA, the CDR3 is TGTGCCAGCAGCTTAGATCGGGAGAGGGCAGCTTTCTTT. It encodes CASSLDRERAAFF.